The entry that follows covers one TCR beta chain sequence. Its cognate antigen is unknown. This entry belongs to a study of T cells after yellow fever vaccination. Turning to the study itself: Preparation of the low-cell-number fractions used SMART-Seq v4 Ultra Low Input. Study findings and constraints: One caveat is that FACS-sorted repertoires could contain abundant clonotypes contaminating from the bulk population. The booster response re-showed most primary clones: approximately 95% CD4, around 87% CD8.

Via MiXCR, TCRdb re-called the 5' RACE reads, giving one row per CDR3 protein. The table lists about 330,000 distinct CDR3 sequences, about 8.3% of them singletons, with around 17% in the top ten. V dropped 1 base and J dropped 8 bases, with 14 bases sitting between them. The V gene's germline CDR1 is DFQATT and CDR2 SNEGSKA (reference sequence). The CDR3 length is 13 residues. The TCR sequence derives from a man aged 18-30 years who received the YFV17D yellow fever vaccine. This sample comprised PBMCs, obtained around 45 days after the first yellow fever vaccination. V gene TRBV20-1 combines with J gene TRBJ1-2; D call uncertain. The CDR3 sequence: CSARVIQHGGYTF. In DNA, the CDR3 is TGCAGTGCTAGAGTGATACAACATGGCGGCTACACCTTC.